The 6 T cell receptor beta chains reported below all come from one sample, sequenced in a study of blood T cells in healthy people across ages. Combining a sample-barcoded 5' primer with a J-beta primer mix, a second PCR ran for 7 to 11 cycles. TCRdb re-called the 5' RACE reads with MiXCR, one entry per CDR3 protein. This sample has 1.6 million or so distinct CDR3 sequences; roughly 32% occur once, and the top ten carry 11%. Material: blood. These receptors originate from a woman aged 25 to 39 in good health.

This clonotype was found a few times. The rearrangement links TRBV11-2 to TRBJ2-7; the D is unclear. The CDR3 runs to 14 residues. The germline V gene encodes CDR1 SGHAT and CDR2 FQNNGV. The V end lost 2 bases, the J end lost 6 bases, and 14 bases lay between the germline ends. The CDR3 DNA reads TGTGCCAGCAGCTTAATGGTCACCAACGTCGAGCAGTACTTC. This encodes CASSLMVTNVEQYF.

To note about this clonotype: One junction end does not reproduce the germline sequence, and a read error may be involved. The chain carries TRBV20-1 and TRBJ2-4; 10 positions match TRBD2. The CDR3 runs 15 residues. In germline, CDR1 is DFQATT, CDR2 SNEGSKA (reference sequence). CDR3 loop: CSASGGAGTKSIQYF. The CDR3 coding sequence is TGCAGTGCCAGCGGGGGGGCCGGAACCAAAAGCATTCAGTACTTC.

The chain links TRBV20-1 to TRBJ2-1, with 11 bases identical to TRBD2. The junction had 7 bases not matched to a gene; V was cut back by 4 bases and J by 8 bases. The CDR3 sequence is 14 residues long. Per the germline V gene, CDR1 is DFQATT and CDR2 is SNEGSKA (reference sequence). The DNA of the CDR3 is TGCAGTGCTAAGGTAGCGGGAGGGCCAGATGAGCAGTTCTTC. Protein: CSAKVAGGPDEQFF.

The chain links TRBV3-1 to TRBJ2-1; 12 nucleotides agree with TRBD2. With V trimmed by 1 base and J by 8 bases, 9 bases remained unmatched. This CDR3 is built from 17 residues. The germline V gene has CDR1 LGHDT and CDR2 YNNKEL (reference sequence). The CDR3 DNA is TGTGCCAGCAGCCAAGGAAGAGGACTAGCGGGACGGGATGAGCAGTTCTTC. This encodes CASSQGRGLAGRDEQFF.

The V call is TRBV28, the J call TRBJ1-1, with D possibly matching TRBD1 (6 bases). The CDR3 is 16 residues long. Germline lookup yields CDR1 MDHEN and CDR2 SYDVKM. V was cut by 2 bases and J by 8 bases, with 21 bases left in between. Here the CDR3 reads CASSLNTGFVLREAFF. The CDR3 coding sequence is TGTGCCAGCAGTTTAAACACAGGGTTCGTCCTGCGGGAAGCTTTCTTT.

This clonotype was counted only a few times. The CDR3 sequence: CASSPTSKGNEQFF. For the CDR3, the DNA is TGTGCCAGCAGCCCGACTAGCAAGGGCAATGAGCAGTTCTTC. The V gene is TRBV3-1, the J gene TRBJ2-1, with TRBD2 identical over 7 bases. Germline CDR1 reads LGHDT; CDR2 reads YNNKEL (reference sequence). The CDR3 spans 14 residues. The V segment lost 4 bases and the J segment 6 bases; nucleotides outside the gene matches: 6.